Presented here are 28 T cell receptor beta chains from one specimen sequenced in a study of shared clonotypes between healthy human individuals. Profiling relied on immunoSEQ multiplex PCR, and the TCRdb table lists in-frame clones only, not all of them. The sample has 2,500,000 or so clones, over 85% seen once. Sample: naive CD4+ T cells from PBMCs. This sample's subset: CD45RA+ positively selected. The receptor set was obtained from a man aged 18-30 years in good health. Some clones in this sample may be carry-over from other donors' samples.

This rearrangement joins TRBV28 to TRBJ2-1; D not certain. The CDR3 loop spans 12 amino acids. Germline V gives CDR1 MDHEN, CDR2 SYDVKM. Trimming took 6 bases from V and 10 from J, leaving 13 bases between them. CDR3 nucleotides: TGTGCCAGCAGCCCGGTAGTAAGGGAGCAGTTCTTC. It translates to CASSPVVREQFF.

The V gene is TRBV5-3, the J gene TRBJ2-7; no reliable D call. TRBV5-3 is designated an ORF whose function remains uncertain. V shed 3 bases and J shed 3 bases, with 4 bases lying between them. The CDR3 contains 11 residues. Written as DNA, the CDR3 is TGTGCCAGAAGCTATAGCTACGAGCAGTACTTC. Translation: CARSYSYEQYF.

The V call is TRBV2, the J call TRBJ1-1; no clear D gene. The germline CDR1 and CDR2 sequences are SNHLY and FYNNEI. The CDR3 sequence is 13 residues long. V lost 6 bases to trimming and J lost 7 bases, with 15 bases between them. The chain's CDR3 is CASRATRAFEAFF. The CDR3 coding sequence is TGTGCCAGCAGAGCGACTCGAGCGTTTGAAGCTTTCTTT.

This clone was recorded only once. V gene TRBV6-5 combines with J gene TRBJ2-7, with 7 positions matching TRBD2. Looked up from germline, CDR1 is MNHEY and CDR2 is SVGAGI. J gave up 0 bases and V 8 bases, and 10 bases lay outside the gene matches. This CDR3 spans 15 amino acids. CDR3 protein: CASRPLLAASYEQYF. In DNA form, the CDR3 reads TGTGCCAGCCGCCCTCTCCTAGCGGCCTCCTACGAGCAGTACTTC.

J is TRBJ1-4 and V is TRBV7-9; D is perhaps TRBD1 (6 bases). CDR1 is SEHNR and CDR2 is FQNEAQ in the germline V gene (reference sequence). Trimming took 4 bases from V and 5 from J, leaving 11 bases between them. CDR3 size: 14 residues. The CDR3 DNA reads as TGTGCCAGCAGCTCACAGGGCCTCAATGAAAAACTGTTTTTT. It encodes CASSSQGLNEKLFF. The variable domain in full, completed from reference TRBV7-9 and TRBJ1-4, reads DTGVSQNPRHKITKRGQNVTFRCDPISEHNRLYWYRQTLGQGPEFLTYFQNEAQLEKSRLLSDRFSAERPKGSFSTLEIQRTEQGDSAMYLCASSSQGLNEKLFFGSGTQLSVL.

This clone was recorded once. This chain connects TRBV12-5 to TRBJ2-1, with D possibly being TRBD2 (6 bases). The CDR3 length is 13 residues. Germline V gives CDR1 LGHNT, CDR2 FRNRAP. Between the trimmed V and J ends, which lost 2 bases and 15 bases, there was a span of 17 bases. The CDR3 coding sequence is TGTGCTAGTGGTTTGTTGTTGCGGGACCCTCCGTTCTTC. Translated: CASGLLLRDPPFF.

CDR3 nucleotide sequence: TGTGCCAGCAGCCGGCGACTAGCGGCCGAGCAGTACTTC. It yields the protein CASSRRLAAEQYF. The chain combines TRBV14 with TRBJ2-7; 9 nucleotides line up with TRBD2. CDR1 and CDR2 from the germline V gene are SGHDN and FVKESK. V trimming: 4 bases; J trimming: 6 bases; junction bases outside the gene matches: 4. The CDR3 spans 13 residues.

The genes are TRBV2 and TRBJ1-1, with D unresolved. The V and J ends lost 1 base and 4 bases respectively, with 7 bases between them. This CDR3 region has 13 residues. Per germline, CDR1 SNHLY and CDR2 FYNNEI. CDR3 sequence (DNA): TGTGCCAGCAGTGAAGGGGCCGGCACTGAAGCTTTCTTT. It codes for CASSEGAGTEAFF.

The chain uses TRBV28 and TRBJ2-7, with D maybe TRBD2 (5 bases). The V end was cut by 3 bases, the J end by 4 bases, with 19 bases between. Germline CDR1 reads MDHEN; CDR2 reads SYDVKM. The CDR3 length is 16 residues. CDR3: CASSFPLDSTNYEQYF. The CDR3 bases are TGTGCCAGCAGTTTCCCCCTTGACTCGACTAATTACGAGCAGTACTTC.

The chain recombines TRBV6-5 with TRBJ2-7, with 8 positions matching TRBD1. The CDR3 is made up of 14 amino acids. CDR1 and CDR2 from the germline V gene are MNHEY and SVGAGI. The V segment lost 5 bases and the J segment 3 bases; nucleotides outside the gene matches: 6. As DNA, the CDR3 is TGTGCCAGCAGTCAGGGGGCAGGGAGCTACGAGCAGTACTTC. This gives the protein CASSQGAGSYEQYF.

This chain connects TRBV7-9 to TRBJ2-7, with TRBD1 matching over 9 bases. CDR3 length: 15 residues. The junction had 11 bases not matched to a gene; V was cut back by 5 bases and J by 6 bases. Germline V gene sequence: CDR1 SEHNR, CDR2 FQNEAQ (reference sequence). CDR3 DNA: TGTGCCAGCAGCCCCCCGGGGACAGGGTTTAGCGAGCAGTACTTC. Translated: CASSPPGTGFSEQYF.

The J gene is TRBJ2-1, the V gene TRBV5-8, with D perhaps given as TRBD1 or TRBD2 (5 bases each). V was cut by 4 bases and J by 4 bases, with 15 bases left in between. Germline values: CDR1 SGHTS, CDR2 YDEGEE. The CDR3 totals 15 residues. The CDR3 nucleotides are TGTGCCAGCAGCCTACGGGACGGCCCATACAATGAGCAGTTCTTC. Protein sequence: CASSLRDGPYNEQFF.

This clone showed up just once. The chain joins TRBV6-1 to TRBJ1-2; the match to TRBD1 covers 8 bases. The CDR3 has 13 residues. The J segment lost 11 bases and the V segment lost 4 bases, leaving 9 bases of the junction unmatched. The germline V gene has CDR1 MNHNS and CDR2 SASEGT. The CDR3, as DNA: TGTGCCAGCAGTGCCGGGACAGGCGTTGGGTACACCTTC. Amino acids: CASSAGTGVGYTF.

This sequence joins TRBV4-2 and TRBJ1-6; TRBD1 might be the D (5 bases). Per the germline V gene, CDR1 is LGHNA and CDR2 is YNFKEQ. This CDR3 is built from 17 residues. With 0 bases removed from V and 1 base from J, the gap between germline ends came to 10 bases. The chain's CDR3 is CASSQDPQGSYNSPLHF. In nucleotides, the CDR3 is TGTGCCAGCAGCCAAGATCCCCAGGGATCCTATAATTCACCCCTCCACTTT.

The chain joins TRBV7-2 to TRBJ1-1; 8 bases align to TRBD1. The V gene's germline CDR1 is SGHTA and CDR2 FQGNSA. This CDR3 has 15 residues. Losses at the gene ends were 2 bases for V and 3 bases for J; bases not matched to a gene: 5. The CDR3 coding sequence is TGTGCCAGCAGCTTAACAGGGGGGATCGACACTGAAGCTTTCTTT. Translation: CASSLTGGIDTEAFF.

The rearrangement links TRBV5-4 to TRBJ2-4, with D possibly matching TRBD1 (5 bases). The CDR3 extends over 13 amino acids. Germline loops: CDR1 SGHNT, CDR2 YYREEE (reference sequence). The V gene lost 4 bases and the J gene lost 7 bases, with 12 bases spanning the gap. The DNA for the CDR3 is TGTGCCAGCAGCCCAACGACAGAGAACATTCAGTACTTC. Protein: CASSPTTENIQYF.

The chain couples TRBV11-1 to TRBJ2-1; TRBD2 might be the D (5 bases). Germline lookup yields CDR1 SGHAT and CDR2 FQDESV (reference sequence). V was shortened by 6 bases and J by 7 bases, with 25 bases between the two germline ends. The CDR3 length is 17 residues. Here the CDR3 DNA reads TGTGCCAGCAGTTCGAGCCAACGGGGTAATGCGGTGAATGAGCAGTTCTTC. Its translation: CASSSSQRGNAVNEQFF.

The chain carries TRBV18 and TRBJ2-7; D is possibly TRBD2 (7 bases). Trimming pared 5 bases from V and 0 bases from J, leaving 14 bases between. Germline CDR1 reads KGHSH; CDR2 reads LQKENI. The CDR3 extends over 15 amino acids. The CDR3: CASSARGTTSYEQYF. Here the CDR3 DNA reads TGTGCCAGCTCAGCGAGGGGGACTACCTCCTACGAGCAGTACTTC.

With regard to this clone: The same CDR3 can be traced to other DNA sequences in this sample. CDR3 in amino acids: CASSPPGLRNTEAFF. As DNA, the CDR3 is TGTGCCAGCTCACCACCCGGACTGAGGAACACTGAAGCTTTCTTT. J is TRBJ1-1 and V is TRBV18; unclear D gene. V gave up 0 bases and J gave up 1 base, with 9 bases separating them. Germline-derived CDR1 and CDR2 are KGHSH and LQKENI. CDR3 length: 15 amino acids. Complete variable domain (other parts from reference TRBV18 and TRBJ1-1): NAGVMQNPRHLVRRRGQEARLRCSPMKGHSHVYWYRQLPEEGLKFMVYLQKENIIDESGMPKERFSAEFPKEGPSILRIQQVVRGDSAAYFCASSPPGLRNTEAFFGQGTRLTVV.

This clone came up a few times. This chain uses TRBV7-9 with TRBJ1-1; D perhaps matches TRBD1 (5 bases). Germline lookup yields CDR1 SEHNR and CDR2 FQNEAQ (reference sequence). The CDR3 extends over 15 amino acids. V was pared by 1 base and J by 1 base, with 10 bases between. This CDR3 reads CASSLVGVPNTEAFF. CDR3 bases: TGTGCCAGCAGCTTAGTAGGGGTTCCGAACACTGAAGCTTTCTTT.

As to this clone: Other DNA sequences in this sample translate to the same CDR3. V usage is TRBV5-1 and J usage is TRBJ2-2; D uncertain. The CDR3 loop spans 16 amino acids. V lost 0 bases to trimming and J lost 0 bases, with 9 bases between them. Germline assignment: CDR1 SGHRS and CDR2 YFSETQ. CDR3 sequence: CASSLVGVPNTGELFF. CDR3 DNA sequence: TGCGCCAGCAGCTTGGTTGGTGTACCGAACACCGGGGAGCTGTTTTTT.

V usage is TRBV7-2 and J usage is TRBJ2-1; no firm D call. Trimming took 1 base from V and 4 from J, leaving 11 bases between them. Germline loops: CDR1 SGHTA, CDR2 FQGNSA. The CDR3 runs 15 residues. DNA of the CDR3: TGTGCCAGCAGCTTAGTTGCCACAGAATACAATGAGCAGTTCTTC. It encodes CASSLVATEYNEQFF. The full variable domain, completed using reference TRBV7-2 and TRBJ2-1, is GAGVSQSPSNKVTEKGKDVELRCDPISGHTALYWYRQSLGQGLEFLIYFQGNSAPDKSGLPSDRFSAERTGGSVSTLTIQRTQQEDSAVYLCASSLVATEYNEQFFGPGTRLTVL.

This chain uses TRBV29-1 with TRBJ2-5; perhaps TRBD2 as D (6 bases). Near its end, the DNA agrees better with TRBJ2-7, so the J call may be wrong. Germline CDR1 SQVTM, CDR2 ANQGSEA. The CDR3 length is 19 residues. In DNA, the CDR3 is TGCAGCGTTGTGTTTTTGGTCAGATCACTGCGGGACGCCAACTACGAGCAGTACTTC. Translating gives CSVVFLVRSLRDANYEQYF.

This chain connects TRBV11-3 to TRBJ2-1, with TRBD2 matching 7 bases. In germline, CDR1 is SGHNT, CDR2 YENEEA. The V and J ends lost 5 bases and 7 bases, in that order; junction bases with no gene match: 8. This CDR3 spans 14 amino acids. DNA for the CDR3: TGTGCCAGCAGCCCTAGCGGCCTTCGGAATGAGCAGTTCTTC. Protein product: CASSPSGLRNEQFF.

The CDR3 nucleotides are TGTGCCACCGCAGATAGACTAGGCGTGGAGACCCAGTACTTC. Amino acids: CATADRLGVETQYF. The rearrangement links TRBV10-3 to TRBJ2-5; weak D call: TRBD2 (6 bases). This CDR3 has 14 amino acids. The V end lost 10 bases, the J end lost 5 bases, and 20 bases lay between the germline ends. Germline CDR1 reads ENHRY; CDR2 reads SYGVKD.

The V call is TRBV19, the J call TRBJ1-5, with D unclear. CDR3 length: 14 amino acids. CDR1 and CDR2 from the germline V gene are LNHDA and SQIVND (reference sequence). Trimming stripped 3 bases from V and 5 bases from J, with 11 bases between. The CDR3 nucleotides read TGTGCCAGTAGTATCGGCAGTCGAGATCAGCCCCAGCATTTT. This sequence encodes CASSIGSRDQPQHF.

The DNA of the CDR3 is TGTGCCAGCAGCGCTGGGCCTTTAGAAACTGAAGCTTTCTTT. This translates into CASSAGPLETEAFF. The chain links TRBV9 to TRBJ1-1; D not certain. V shed 3 bases and J shed 5 bases, with 14 bases lying between them. The CDR3 length is 14 residues. Looked up from germline, CDR1 is SGDLS and CDR2 is YYNGEE.

The V and J genes are TRBV5-6 and TRBJ2-2; 10 nucleotides align to TRBD2. The CDR3 is 16 residues long. The trim removed 0 bases at V and 7 bases at J, leaving 6 bases unmatched. Germline CDR1 SGHDT, CDR2 YYEEEE. CDR3 DNA sequence: TGTGCCAGCAGCTTGGAAGCGGGAGGGCCGGGCGGGGAGCTGTTTTTT. This translates into CASSLEAGGPGGELFF.